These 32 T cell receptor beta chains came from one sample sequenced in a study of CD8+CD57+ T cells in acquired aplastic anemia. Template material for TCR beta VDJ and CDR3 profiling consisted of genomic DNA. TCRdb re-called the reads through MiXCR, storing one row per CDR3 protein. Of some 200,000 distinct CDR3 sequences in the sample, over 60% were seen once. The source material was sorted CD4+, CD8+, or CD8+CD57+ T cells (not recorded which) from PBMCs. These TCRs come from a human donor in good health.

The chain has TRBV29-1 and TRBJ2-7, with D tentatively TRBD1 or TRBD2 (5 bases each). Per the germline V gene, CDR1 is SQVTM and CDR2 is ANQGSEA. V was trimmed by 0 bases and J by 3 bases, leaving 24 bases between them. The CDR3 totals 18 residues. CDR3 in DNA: TGCAGCGTTGAAGATCGTCCCTTTGGGGACGATGGGAACTACGAGCAGTACTTC. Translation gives CSVEDRPFGDDGNYEQYF.

The CDR3 nucleotides are TGTGCCAGCAGCTTAAACGCCCAGGGGAACGGAGGCGAGCAGTACTTC. This gives the protein CASSLNAQGNGGEQYF. The rearrangement links TRBV7-3 to TRBJ2-7, with D perhaps matching TRBD1 (6 bases). Trimming stripped 1 base from V and 6 bases from J, with 19 bases between. The CDR3 spans 16 residues. From germline, CDR1 is SGHTA and CDR2 FQGTGA.

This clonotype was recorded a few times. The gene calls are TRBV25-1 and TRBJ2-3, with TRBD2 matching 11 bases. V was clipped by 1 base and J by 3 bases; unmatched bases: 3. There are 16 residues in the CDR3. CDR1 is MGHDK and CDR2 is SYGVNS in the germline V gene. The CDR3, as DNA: TGTGCCAGCAGTGAATCGGGACTAGCGGTGACAGATACGCAGTATTTT. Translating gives CASSESGLAVTDTQYF.

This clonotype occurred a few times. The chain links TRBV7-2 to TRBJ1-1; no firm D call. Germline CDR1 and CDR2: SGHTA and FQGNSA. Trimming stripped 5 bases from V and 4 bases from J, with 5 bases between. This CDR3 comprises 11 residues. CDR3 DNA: TGTGCCAGCAGCCTCTTCACTGAAGCTTTCTTT. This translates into CASSLFTEAFF.

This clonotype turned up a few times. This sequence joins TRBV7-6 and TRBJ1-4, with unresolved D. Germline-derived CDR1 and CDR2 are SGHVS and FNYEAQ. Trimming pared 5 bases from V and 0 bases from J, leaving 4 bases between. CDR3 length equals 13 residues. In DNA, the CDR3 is TGTGCCAGCAGCCCTTCAACTAATGAAAAACTGTTTTTT. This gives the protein CASSPSTNEKLFF.

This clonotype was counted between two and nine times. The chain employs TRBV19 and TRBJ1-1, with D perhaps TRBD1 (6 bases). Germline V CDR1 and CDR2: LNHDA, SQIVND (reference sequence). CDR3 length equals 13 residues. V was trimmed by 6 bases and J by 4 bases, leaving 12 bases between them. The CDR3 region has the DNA TGTGCCAGTAGCTTAATCAGGGGCACTGAAGCTTTCTTT. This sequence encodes CASSLIRGTEAFF.

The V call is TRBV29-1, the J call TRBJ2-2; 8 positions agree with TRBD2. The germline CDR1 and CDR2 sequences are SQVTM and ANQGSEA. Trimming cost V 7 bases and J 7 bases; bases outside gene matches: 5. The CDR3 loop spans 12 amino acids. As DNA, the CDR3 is TGCAGCGCCCTGAGCGGGAGCGGGGAGCTGTTTTTT. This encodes CSALSGSGELFF.

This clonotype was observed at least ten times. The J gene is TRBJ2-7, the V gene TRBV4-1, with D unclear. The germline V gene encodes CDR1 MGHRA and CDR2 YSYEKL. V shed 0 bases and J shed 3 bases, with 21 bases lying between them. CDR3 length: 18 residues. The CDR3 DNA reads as TGCGCCAGCAGCCAAGATTATAGGGAAATCCAATTCTACTACGAGCAGTACTTC. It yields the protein CASSQDYREIQFYYEQYF.

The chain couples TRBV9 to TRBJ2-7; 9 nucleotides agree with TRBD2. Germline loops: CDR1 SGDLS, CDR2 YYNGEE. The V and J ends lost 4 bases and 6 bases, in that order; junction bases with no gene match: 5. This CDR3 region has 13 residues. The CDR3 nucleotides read TGTGCCAGCAGCAAGGCGGGGGGGCTCGAGCAGTACTTC. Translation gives CASSKAGGLEQYF.

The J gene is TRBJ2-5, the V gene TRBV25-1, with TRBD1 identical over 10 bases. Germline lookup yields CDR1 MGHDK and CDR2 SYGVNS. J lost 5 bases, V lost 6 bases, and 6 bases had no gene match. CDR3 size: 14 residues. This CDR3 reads CASRGQGNMETQYF. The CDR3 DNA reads TGTGCCAGCAGGGGACAGGGGAATATGGAGACCCAGTACTTC.

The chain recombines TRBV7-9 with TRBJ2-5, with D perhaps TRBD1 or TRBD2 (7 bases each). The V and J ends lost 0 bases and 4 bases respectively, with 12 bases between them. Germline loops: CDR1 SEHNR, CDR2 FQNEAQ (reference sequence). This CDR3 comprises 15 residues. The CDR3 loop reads CASSLAPRGGETQYF. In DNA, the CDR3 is TGTGCCAGCAGCTTAGCGCCCAGGGGGGGAGAGACCCAGTACTTC.

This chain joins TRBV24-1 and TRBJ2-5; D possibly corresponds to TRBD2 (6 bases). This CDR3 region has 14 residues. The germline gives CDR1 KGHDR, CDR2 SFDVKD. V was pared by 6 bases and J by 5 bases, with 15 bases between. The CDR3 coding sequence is TGTGCCACCAGTCACCCGACTAGGAGTGAGACCCAGTACTTC. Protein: CATSHPTRSETQYF.

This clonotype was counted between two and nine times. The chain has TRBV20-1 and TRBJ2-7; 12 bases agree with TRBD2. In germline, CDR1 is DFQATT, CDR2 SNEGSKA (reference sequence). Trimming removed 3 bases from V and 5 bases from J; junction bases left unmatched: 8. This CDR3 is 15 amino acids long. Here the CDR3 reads CSARPLAGGINEQYF. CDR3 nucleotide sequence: TGCAGTGCTAGGCCCCTAGCGGGGGGGATAAACGAGCAGTACTTC.

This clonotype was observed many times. The CDR3 coding sequence is TGCGCCAGCAGCCAAGCTACGGGTGGGGACACTGAAGCTTTCTTT. Its protein is CASSQATGGDTEAFF. The chain is built from TRBV4-1 and TRBJ1-1, with D hard to call. The germline V gene has CDR1 MGHRA and CDR2 YSYEKL. This CDR3 comprises 15 residues. Trimming took off 1 base at V and 3 bases at J, with 12 bases between the two ends.

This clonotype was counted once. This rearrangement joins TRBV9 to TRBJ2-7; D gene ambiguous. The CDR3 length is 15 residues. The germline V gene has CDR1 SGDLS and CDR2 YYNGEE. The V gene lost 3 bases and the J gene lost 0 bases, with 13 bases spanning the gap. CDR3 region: CASSADQRNSYEQYF. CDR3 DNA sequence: TGTGCCAGCAGCGCCGATCAGCGAAACTCCTACGAGCAGTACTTC.

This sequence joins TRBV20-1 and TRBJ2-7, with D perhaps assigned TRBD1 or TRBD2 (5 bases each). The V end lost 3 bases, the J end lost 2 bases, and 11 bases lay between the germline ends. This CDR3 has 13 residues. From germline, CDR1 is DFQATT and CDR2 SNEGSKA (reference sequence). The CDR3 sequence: CSASSGTAYEQYF. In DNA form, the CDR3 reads TGCAGTGCTAGTTCTGGGACCGCCTACGAGCAGTACTTC.

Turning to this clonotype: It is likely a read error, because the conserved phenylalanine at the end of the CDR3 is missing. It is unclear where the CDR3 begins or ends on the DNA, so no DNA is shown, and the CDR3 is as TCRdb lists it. This CDR3 reads CASSLRLG. This chain connects TRBV11-2 to TRBJ1-3. The CDR3 sequence runs 8 residues, both termini included. Germline V gives CDR1 SGHAT, CDR2 FQNNGV.

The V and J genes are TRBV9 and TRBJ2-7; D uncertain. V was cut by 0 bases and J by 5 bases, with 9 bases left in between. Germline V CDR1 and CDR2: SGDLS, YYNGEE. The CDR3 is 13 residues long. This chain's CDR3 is CASSVGSGDEQYF. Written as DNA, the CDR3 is TGTGCCAGCAGCGTAGGGTCTGGGGACGAGCAGTACTTC.

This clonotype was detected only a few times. CDR3 coding DNA: TGCAGCGTCGGGACTAGCGGGAGCTATGAGCAGTTCTTC. Amino acids: CSVGTSGSYEQFF. The chain recombines TRBV29-1 with TRBJ2-1, with TRBD2 matching over 14 bases. In germline, CDR1 is SQVTM, CDR2 ANQGSEA. The CDR3 length is 13 residues. With 6 bases clipped from V and 8 bases from J, the junction kept 3 bases outside the gene matches.

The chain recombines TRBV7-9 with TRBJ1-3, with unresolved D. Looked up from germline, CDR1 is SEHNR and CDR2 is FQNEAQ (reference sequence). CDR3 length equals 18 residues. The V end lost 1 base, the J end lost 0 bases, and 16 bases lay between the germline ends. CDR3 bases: TGTGCCAGCAGCTTAGATCGTTCGCTGGCAGTCTCTGGAAACACCATATATTTT. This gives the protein CASSLDRSLAVSGNTIYF.

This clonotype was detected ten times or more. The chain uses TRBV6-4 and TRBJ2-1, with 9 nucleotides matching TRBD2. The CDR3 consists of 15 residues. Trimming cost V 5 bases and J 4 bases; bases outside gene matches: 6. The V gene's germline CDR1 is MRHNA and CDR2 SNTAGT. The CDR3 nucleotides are TGTGCCAGCAGTAGTGGCGGGGGGGAATACAATGAGCAGTTCTTC. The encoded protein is CASSSGGGEYNEQFF.

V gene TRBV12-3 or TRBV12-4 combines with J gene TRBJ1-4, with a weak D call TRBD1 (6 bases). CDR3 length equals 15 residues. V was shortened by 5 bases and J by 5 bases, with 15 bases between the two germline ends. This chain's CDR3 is CASSPAGGTNEKLFF. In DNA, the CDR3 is TGTGCCAGCAGTCCAGCGGGGGGGACAAATGAAAAACTGTTTTTT.

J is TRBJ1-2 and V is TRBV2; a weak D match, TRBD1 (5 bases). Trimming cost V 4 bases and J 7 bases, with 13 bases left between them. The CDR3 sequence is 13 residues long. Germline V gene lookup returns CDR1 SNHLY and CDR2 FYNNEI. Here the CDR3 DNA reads TGTGCCAGCAGTGTTGAGGGGTGGGGTGGCTACACCTTC. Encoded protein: CASSVEGWGGYTF.

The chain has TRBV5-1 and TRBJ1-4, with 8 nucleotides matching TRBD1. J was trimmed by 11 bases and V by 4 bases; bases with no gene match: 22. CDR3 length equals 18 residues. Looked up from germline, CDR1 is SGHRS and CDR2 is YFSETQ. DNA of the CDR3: TGCGCCAGCAGCGACGGCTGGGGACAGGAAGAGGGTAAAGGGAAACTGTTTTTT. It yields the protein CASSDGWGQEEGKGKLFF.

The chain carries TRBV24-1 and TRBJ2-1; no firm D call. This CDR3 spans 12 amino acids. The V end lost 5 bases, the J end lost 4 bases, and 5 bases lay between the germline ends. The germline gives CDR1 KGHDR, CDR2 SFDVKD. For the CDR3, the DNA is TGTGCCACCAGTGGGGGATACAATGAGCAGTTCTTC. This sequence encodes CATSGGYNEQFF.

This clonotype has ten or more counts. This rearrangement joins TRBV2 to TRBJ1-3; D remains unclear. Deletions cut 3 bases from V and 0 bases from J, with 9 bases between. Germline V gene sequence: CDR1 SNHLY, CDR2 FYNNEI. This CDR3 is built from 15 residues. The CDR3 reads CASSDDGHSGNTIYF. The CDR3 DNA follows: TGTGCCAGCAGTGATGACGGGCACTCTGGAAACACCATATATTTT.

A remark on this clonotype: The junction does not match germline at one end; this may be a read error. DNA for the CDR3: TGTGCCAGCAGCGTAGATAGTACGGGGAGCTCCTACGAGCGGTACTTC. Translation: CASSVDSTGSSYERYF. V is TRBV9 and J is TRBJ2-7; tentatively, D is TRBD2 (5 bases). This CDR3 is 16 amino acids long. CDR1 is SGDLS, CDR2 YYNGEE, per germline.

The CDR3 DNA is TGTGCCAGCAGAGCAGGGGGCCTAGAGACCCAGTACTTC. Its protein product is CASRAGGLETQYF. The V gene is TRBV12-3 or TRBV12-4, the J gene TRBJ2-5; the match to TRBD1 covers 8 bases. The CDR3 totals 13 residues. With V trimmed by 6 bases and J by 4 bases, 4 bases remained unmatched.

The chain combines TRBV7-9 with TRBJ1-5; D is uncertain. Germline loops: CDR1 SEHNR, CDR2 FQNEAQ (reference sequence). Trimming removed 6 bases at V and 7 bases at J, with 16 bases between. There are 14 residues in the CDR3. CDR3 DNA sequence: TGTGCCAGCAGTAATAGTCAGGTCGGACAGCCCCAGCATTTT. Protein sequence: CASSNSQVGQPQHF.

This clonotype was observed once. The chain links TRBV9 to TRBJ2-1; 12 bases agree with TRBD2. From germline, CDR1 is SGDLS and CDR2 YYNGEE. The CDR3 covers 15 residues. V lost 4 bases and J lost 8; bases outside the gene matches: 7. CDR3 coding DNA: TGTGCCAGCAGCCCAATGACTAGCGGGAGCGATGAGCAGTTCTTC. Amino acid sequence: CASSPMTSGSDEQFF.

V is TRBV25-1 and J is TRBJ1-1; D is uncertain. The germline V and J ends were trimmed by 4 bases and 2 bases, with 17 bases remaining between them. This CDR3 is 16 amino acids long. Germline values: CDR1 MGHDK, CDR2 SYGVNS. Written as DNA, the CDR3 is TGTGCCAGCAGTGGTCCCGCCCCCAAGAGAAACACTGAAGCTTTCTTT. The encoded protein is CASSGPAPKRNTEAFF.

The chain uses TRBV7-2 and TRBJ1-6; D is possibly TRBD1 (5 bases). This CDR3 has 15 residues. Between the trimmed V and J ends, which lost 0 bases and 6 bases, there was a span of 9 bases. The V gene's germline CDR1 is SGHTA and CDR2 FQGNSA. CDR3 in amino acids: CASSLAGGSNSPLHF. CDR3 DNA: TGTGCCAGCAGCTTAGCGGGGGGGTCTAATTCACCCCTCCACTTT.